The sequence of this T cell receptor (beta chain) was determined in a study of cytomegalovirus exposure and HLA in healthy donors. Amplification used 60 Vbeta primers and 13 Jbeta primers. TCRdb's copy holds only in-frame clones and misses some; the assay was immunoSEQ multiplex PCR. The sample comprises 70,000 or so clones, 86% of which are singletons, and roughly 2% rests with the top ten. The CDR3 consists of 17 residues. Trimming cost V 1 base and J 0 bases, with 16 bases left between them. Germline values: CDR1 SGHDT, CDR2 YYEEEE. The chain couples TRBV5-6 to TRBJ1-1; no firm D call. Sample: PBMCs. The receptor was derived from a woman aged 25 to 39 in good health and CMV-seronegative. In DNA form, the CDR3 reads TGTGCCAGCAGCTTGATTTTCGGGTCCAGCATGAACACTGAAGCTTTCTTT. It encodes CASSLIFGSSMNTEAFF.